The 19 T cell receptor beta chains given below trace back to one sample, sequenced in a study of blood T cells in healthy people across ages. Then a second PCR, running roughly 7 to 12 cycles, was carried out with a sample-barcoded 5' primer and a J-beta primer mix. TCRdb re-analysed the 5' RACE reads in MiXCR, keeping a single row per CDR3 protein. Among approximately 810,000 distinct CDR3 sequences listed, 29% were seen once. The sample consisted of blood. The receptors here all came from a woman of 80 years or more in good health.

This clonotype was found many times. V gene TRBV7-2 combines with J gene TRBJ2-3; tentatively, D is TRBD2 (5 bases). The germline gives CDR1 SGHTA, CDR2 FQGNSA. Trimming took 2 bases from V and 2 from J, leaving 14 bases between them. The CDR3 is 16 amino acids. CDR3 amino acids: CASSLQARATTDTQYF. In nucleotides, the CDR3 is TGTGCCAGCAGCTTACAAGCGAGGGCTACCACAGATACGCAGTATTTT.

This clonotype was seen many times. The gene calls are TRBV29-1 and TRBJ2-7; 8 bases match TRBD1. The CDR3 totals 13 residues. Germline V gene data show CDR1 as SQVTM and CDR2 as ANQGSEA. V trimming: 4 bases; J trimming: 1 base; junction bases outside the gene matches: 3. The CDR3 sequence is CSVVGQVSYEQYF. The CDR3 bases are TGCAGCGTTGTGGGACAGGTTTCCTACGAGCAGTACTTC.

Concerning this clonotype itself: A much larger clone differs by one base, so this may be a read error. The V gene is TRBV20-1, the J gene TRBJ1-2; D uncertain. Germline-derived CDR1 and CDR2 are DFQATT and SNEGSKA (reference sequence). CDR3 length: 9 amino acids. The CDR3 DNA reads as TGCAGTGCTGGTACGGGCTGCACCTTC. This gives the protein CSAGTGCTF.

This clonotype was detected ten times or more. The CDR3 coding sequence is TGTGCCATCAGTGAGGCCGGGGCCAGTGGGGAGACCCAGTACTTC. It codes for CAISEAGASGETQYF. V is TRBV10-3 and J is TRBJ2-5; D might be TRBD1 or TRBD2, each matching 5 bases. Germline CDR1 ENHRY, CDR2 SYGVKD. Trimming cost V 2 bases and J 5 bases, with 15 bases left between them. This CDR3 has 15 amino acids.

In DNA form, the CDR3 reads TGTGCCAGCAGCCTAAATTCGCATCGTTGGATCACAGATACGCAGTATTTT. Translated, it gives CASSLNSHRWITDTQYF. V usage is TRBV11-2 and J usage is TRBJ2-3; D unclear. Germline CDR1 SGHAT, CDR2 FQNNGV. The CDR3 extends over 17 amino acids. V lost 5 bases, J lost 2 bases, and 20 bases lay in between.

Turning to this clonotype: This sequence may be a read error, since a much larger clone differs from it by one base. This rearrangement joins TRBV12-3 or TRBV12-4 to TRBJ2-3; maybe TRBD2 (6 bases). The CDR3 contains 16 residues. The CDR3 DNA follows: TGTGCCAGCATCCGATCGGGGGTCGCTAGCACAGATGCGCAGTATTTT. Translating gives CASIRSGVASTDAQYF.

This clonotype came up many times. V is TRBV6-5 and J is TRBJ2-6, with unresolved D. CDR1 and CDR2 from the germline V gene are MNHEY and SVGAGI. V dropped 6 bases and J dropped 0 bases, with 9 bases sitting between them. The length of the CDR3 is 15 residues. The CDR3 loop is CASRVKPSGANVLTF. CDR3 sequence (DNA): TGTGCCAGCAGGGTGAAGCCCTCTGGGGCCAACGTCCTGACTTTC.

This clonotype has a count of ten or more. The chain links TRBV18 to TRBJ2-1; 8 bases map to TRBD1. This CDR3 spans 15 amino acids. Looked up from germline, CDR1 is KGHSH and CDR2 is LQKENI. The V gene end was trimmed by 5 bases and the J gene end by 0 bases; junction bases not matched to a gene: 3. In nucleotides, the CDR3 is TGTGCCAGCTCAGCAGGACAGGGCTCCTACAATGAGCAGTTCTTC. This translates into CASSAGQGSYNEQFF.

The sample holds many counts of this clonotype. One base away lies a much larger clone, so this may be a sequencing read error. This sequence joins TRBV18 and TRBJ2-1; 9 bases match TRBD1. Germline values: CDR1 KGHSH, CDR2 LQKENI. CDR3 length equals 14 residues. Unmatched junction bases numbered 5, after V lost 5 bases and J lost 6 bases. CDR3 region: CASSLTGGCNEQFF. DNA for the CDR3: TGTGCCAGCTCATTGACAGGGGGGTGCAATGAGCAGTTCTTC. The full variable domain, rest sourced from reference TRBV18 and TRBJ2-1, is NAGVMQNPRHLVRRRGQEARLRCSPMKGHSHVYWYRQLPEEGLKFMVYLQKENIIDESGMPKERFSAEFPKEGPSILRIQQVVRGDSAAYFCASSLTGGCNEQFFGPGTRLTVL.

Many counts were recorded for this clonotype. The V gene is TRBV7-9, the J gene TRBJ2-5, with no clear D. The CDR3 length is 14 residues. The germline gives CDR1 SEHNR, CDR2 FQNEAQ (reference sequence). Trimming removed 7 bases at V and 4 bases at J, with 16 bases between. CDR3 nucleotides: TGTGCCAGCACCCGGGCCCCAGCACGAGAGACCCAGTACTTC. It encodes CASTRAPARETQYF.

This clonotype was detected a few times. This chain joins TRBV6-2 or TRBV6-3 and TRBJ1-5; D call uncertain. CDR3 length: 13 residues. Germline V gives CDR1 MNHEY, CDR2 SVGEGT. V lost 0 bases and J lost 6, with 6 bases in between. The CDR3 coding sequence is TGTGCCAGCAGTTACTCGAGGACTCAGCCCCAGCATTTT. Protein product: CASSYSRTQPQHF.

CDR3 sequence reads: CASSLGPVTGQNTEAFF. The CDR3 nucleotides read TGTGCCAGCAGCTTAGGTCCCGTAACAGGCCAGAACACTGAAGCTTTCTTT. V gene TRBV11-3 combines with J gene TRBJ1-1; maybe TRBD1 (5 bases). Germline assignment: CDR1 SGHNT and CDR2 YENEEA. CDR3 size: 17 residues. The V end was cut by 1 base, the J end by 1 base, with 16 bases between.

This clonotype was seen a handful of times. Written as DNA, the CDR3 is TGTGCCAGCCACCAGCTACCAAACTATGGCTACACCTTC. This translates into CASHQLPNYGYTF. The rearrangement joins TRBV27 to TRBJ1-2; D is unresolved. The CDR3 runs 13 residues. Trimming stripped 8 bases from V and 2 bases from J, with 12 bases between. Germline lookup yields CDR1 MNHEY and CDR2 SMNVEV (reference sequence).

This clonotype was seen more than once but under ten times. The chain carries TRBV5-1 and TRBJ2-5, with TRBD1 as a possible D gene (6 bases). The CDR3 has 14 residues. In germline, CDR1 is SGHRS, CDR2 YFSETQ. V lost 4 bases and J lost 5, with 15 bases in between. The chain's CDR3 is CASSTVGALETQYF. The CDR3 DNA reads as TGCGCCAGCAGCACCGTGGGGGCTTTGGAGACCCAGTACTTC.

In its sample, this clonotype was seen many times. The chain is built from TRBV4-1 and TRBJ1-5; D is possibly TRBD1 (6 bases). Germline assignment: CDR1 MGHRA and CDR2 YSYEKL. The CDR3 has 14 amino acids. Trimming took off 1 base at V and 7 bases at J, with 11 bases between the two ends. This CDR3 reads CASSQATGRQPQHF. CDR3 nucleotides: TGCGCCAGCAGCCAAGCTACAGGGAGGCAGCCCCAGCATTTT.

This clonotype has just a few counts. CDR3 residues: CASNNRYSGYTF. The CDR3 DNA reads as TGTGCCAGCAACAACAGGTACTCTGGCTACACCTTC. The V and J genes are TRBV6-6 and TRBJ1-2, with a tentative D call TRBD1 (5 bases). Between the trimmed V and J ends, which lost 7 bases and 7 bases, there was a span of 13 bases. Germline CDR1 MNHNY, CDR2 SVGAGI (reference sequence). This CDR3 is built from 12 residues.

The CDR3 DNA reads as TGTGCCAGCAGTTTCGGGGGATCGTTAAAGGAGAGTGGCTACACCTTC. Translated, it gives CASSFGGSLKESGYTF. The chain recombines TRBV12-3 or TRBV12-4 with TRBJ1-2; D possibly corresponds to TRBD1 (5 bases). The CDR3 runs to 16 residues. V was cut by 3 bases and J by 7 bases, with 21 bases left in between.

Turning to this clonotype: One base away lies a much larger clone, so this may be a sequencing read error. V is TRBV10-1 and J is TRBJ2-7, with 8 bases that match TRBD2. The germline CDR1 and CDR2 sequences are WNHNN and SYGVQD (reference sequence). The ends lost 0 bases at V and 0 bases at J; junction bases unmatched: 10. CDR3 size: 18 residues. CDR3: CASSESSLAGGSSYEQYF. For the CDR3, the DNA is TGCGCCAGCAGTGAGTCGTCCTTGGCGGGGGGATCCTCCTACGAGCAGTACTTC.

This clonotype was counted at least ten times. The rearrangement links TRBV7-9 to TRBJ1-2; TRBD1 agrees at 7 bases. The germline V gene encodes CDR1 SEHNR and CDR2 FQNEAQ (reference sequence). The CDR3 contains 15 residues. J lost 0 bases, V lost 4 bases, and 5 bases had no gene match. The CDR3 nucleotides read TGTGCCAGCAGCTCTTGGGACAGAGCTAACTATGGCTACACCTTC. This codes for CASSSWDRANYGYTF. The full variable domain, rest sourced from reference TRBV7-9 and TRBJ1-2, is DTGVSQNPRHKITKRGQNVTFRCDPISEHNRLYWYRQTLGQGPEFLTYFQNEAQLEKSRLLSDRFSAERPKGSFSTLEIQRTEQGDSAMYLCASSSWDRANYGYTFGSGTRLTVV.